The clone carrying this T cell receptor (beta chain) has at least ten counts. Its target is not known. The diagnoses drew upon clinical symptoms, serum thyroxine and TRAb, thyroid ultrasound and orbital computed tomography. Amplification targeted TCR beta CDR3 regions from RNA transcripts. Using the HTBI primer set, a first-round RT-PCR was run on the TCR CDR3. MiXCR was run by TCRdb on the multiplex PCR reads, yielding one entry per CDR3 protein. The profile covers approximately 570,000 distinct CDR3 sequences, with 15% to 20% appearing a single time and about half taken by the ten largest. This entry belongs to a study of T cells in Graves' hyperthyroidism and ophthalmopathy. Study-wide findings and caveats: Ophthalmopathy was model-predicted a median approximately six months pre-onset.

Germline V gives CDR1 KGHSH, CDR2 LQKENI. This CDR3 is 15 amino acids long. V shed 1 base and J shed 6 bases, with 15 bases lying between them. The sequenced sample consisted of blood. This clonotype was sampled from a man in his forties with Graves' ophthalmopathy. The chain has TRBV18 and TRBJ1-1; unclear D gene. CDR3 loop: CASSPLLGLSAEAFF. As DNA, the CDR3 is TGTGCCAGCTCACCACTGCTGGGTTTGTCCGCTGAAGCTTTCTTT.